The T cell receptor beta chain described here comes from a study of T cells after yellow fever vaccination. The study, taken as a whole, reports: Although most clonotypes did not, a small share appeared in both CD4 and CD8 compartments.

The CDR3 sequence is 15 residues long. V was pared by 5 bases and J by 8 bases, with 18 bases between. From germline, CDR1 is MNHEY and CDR2 SVGAGI. In TCRdb, the 5' RACE reads were re-called with MiXCR into one record per CDR3 protein. The sample records around 31,000 distinct CDR3 sequences, about 10% being singletons. Ten or more counts support this clonotype. The chain couples TRBV6-5 to TRBJ1-4; D is uncertain. This clonotype originated in a young man who received the YFV17D yellow fever vaccine. The source was PBMCs, either bulk or a sorted T-cell subset (CD4+, CD8+, memory, or dextramer-sorted; not recorded which), collected about 2 weeks after the first yellow fever vaccination. The CDR3 protein is CASSLGFQVGEKLFF. CDR3 bases: TGTGCCAGCAGTCTCGGGTTCCAAGTTGGGGAAAAACTGTTTTTT.